These T cell receptor beta chains were read from a single sample in a study of T cell changes during pregnancy in multiple sclerosis. The protocol was immunoSEQ multiplex PCR, while the TCRdb copy is restricted to in-frame clones and leaves out a portion. The sample records about 100,000 clones, about 93% being singletons. This specimen was peripheral blood, taken after pregnancy. All receptors derive from a female donor with multiple sclerosis, enrolled in a pregnancy study. CDR3s include the opening cysteine and the closing phenylalanine or tryptophan. The order of the fields is J gene, D gene, V gene, clone size, CDR3 protein, CDR3 DNA. The D gene is left open where the match is weak. Clone size is shown for a subset of rows, as once, few, many or a class of expanded clone.

j_gene: TRBJ2-7
d_gene: TRBD2
v_gene: TRBV4-2
abundance: .
CDR3aa: CASSHLTSGEPYEQYF
CDR3nt: TGTGCCAGCAGCCACCTTACTAGCGGGGAGCCCTACGAGCAGTACTTC

j_gene: TRBJ2-1
d_gene: TRBD1
v_gene: TRBV5-1
abundance: .
CDR3aa: CASSLKDREPYNEQFF
CDR3nt: TGCGCCAGCAGCTTGAAGGACAGGGAACCCTACAATGAGCAGTTCTTC

j_gene: TRBJ2-1
d_gene: TRBD2
v_gene: TRBV18
abundance: .
CDR3aa: CASSLGLVLGGEQFF
CDR3nt: TGTGCCAGCTCACTAGGACTAGTTTTGGGTGGTGAGCAGTTCTTC

j_gene: TRBJ2-7
d_gene: TRBD1
v_gene: TRBV6-5
abundance: .
CDR3aa: CASRNPRGSYEQYF
CDR3nt: TGTGCCAGCCGCAACCCCAGGGGGTCCTACGAGCAGTACTTC

j_gene: TRBJ2-7
d_gene: .
v_gene: TRBV7-8
abundance: .
CDR3aa: CASSLGSHNTYEQYF
CDR3nt: TGTGCCAGCAGCTTAGGTAGCCACAACACATACGAGCAGTACTTC

j_gene: TRBJ1-5
d_gene: TRBD1
v_gene: TRBV5-1
abundance: .
CDR3aa: CASSTGTGNNQPQHF
CDR3nt: TGCGCCAGCAGCACCGGGACAGGGAACAATCAGCCCCAGCATTTT

j_gene: TRBJ2-1
d_gene: TRBD2
v_gene: TRBV7-6
abundance: .
CDR3aa: CASSLATSGSGEQFF
CDR3nt: TGTGCCAGCAGCTTAGCGACTAGCGGGAGCGGTGAGCAGTTCTTC

j_gene: TRBJ1-5
d_gene: .
v_gene: TRBV19
abundance: .
CDR3aa: CASDPRGTYQPQHF
CDR3nt: TGTGCCAGCGACCCGCGGGGGACTTATCAGCCCCAGCATTTT

j_gene: TRBJ2-3
d_gene: TRBD2
v_gene: TRBV19
abundance: once
CDR3aa: CASALAGGGPDTQYF
CDR3nt: TGTGCCAGTGCATTAGCGGGAGGTGGCCCAGATACGCAGTATTTT

j_gene: TRBJ2-2
d_gene: .
v_gene: TRBV19
abundance: .
CDR3aa: CASSGRNTGELFF
CDR3nt: TGTGCCAGTAGCGGGAGGAACACCGGGGAGCTGTTTTTT

j_gene: TRBJ1-5
d_gene: .
v_gene: TRBV27
abundance: .
CDR3aa: CASSSGVSGQPQHF
CDR3nt: TGTGCCAGCAGTTCCGGGGTATCAGGACAGCCCCAGCATTTT

j_gene: TRBJ2-7
d_gene: .
v_gene: TRBV4-1
abundance: .
CDR3aa: CASSQDLPRAEQYF
CDR3nt: TGCGCCAGCAGCCAAGATCTGCCGAGAGCCGAGCAGTACTTC

j_gene: TRBJ1-1
d_gene: TRBD1
v_gene: TRBV5-1
abundance: .
CDR3aa: CASSLAGQGAEAFF
CDR3nt: TGCGCCAGCAGCTTGGCAGGTCAGGGGGCTGAAGCTTTCTTT

j_gene: TRBJ2-1
d_gene: TRBD2
v_gene: TRBV30
abundance: .
CDR3aa: CAWSVASGSQFF
CDR3nt: TGTGCCTGGAGTGTGGCTAGCGGGAGCCAGTTCTTC

j_gene: TRBJ1-2
d_gene: .
v_gene: TRBV18
abundance: .
CDR3aa: CASSPRRGDYGYTF
CDR3nt: TGTGCCAGCTCACCAAGGCGGGGGGACTATGGCTACACCTTC

j_gene: TRBJ1-5
d_gene: TRBD1
v_gene: TRBV28
abundance: .
CDR3aa: CATSDRGNQPQHF
CDR3nt: TGTGCCACTTCGGACAGGGGCAATCAGCCCCAGCATTTT

j_gene: TRBJ2-6
d_gene: .
v_gene: TRBV6-5
abundance: once
CDR3aa: CASSYELAGANVLTF
CDR3nt: TGTGCCAGCAGTTACGAGTTGGCTGGGGCCAACGTCCTGACTTTC

j_gene: TRBJ1-4
d_gene: .
v_gene: TRBV6-5
abundance: .
CDR3aa: CASSYRSRMGEKLFF
CDR3nt: TGTGCCAGCAGTTACCGCTCCAGGATGGGTGAAAAACTGTTTTTT

j_gene: TRBJ2-7
d_gene: .
v_gene: TRBV6-1
abundance: .
CDR3aa: CATKTGVAYEQYF
CDR3nt: TGTGCCACCAAGACGGGAGTCGCCTACGAGCAGTACTTC

j_gene: TRBJ2-1
d_gene: .
v_gene: TRBV7-9
abundance: .
CDR3aa: CASSLDRADEQFF
CDR3nt: TGTGCCAGCAGCTTAGACAGGGCGGATGAGCAGTTCTTC

j_gene: TRBJ1-2
d_gene: .
v_gene: TRBV28
abundance: .
CDR3aa: CASKEGSPPYGYTF
CDR3nt: TGTGCCAGCAAGGAGGGGTCACCCCCCTATGGCTACACCTTC

j_gene: TRBJ2-1
d_gene: TRBD2
v_gene: TRBV30
abundance: .
CDR3aa: CAWSLGTSDYNEQFF
CDR3nt: TGTGCCTGGAGCCTCGGGACTAGCGACTACAATGAGCAGTTCTTC

j_gene: TRBJ2-1
d_gene: .
v_gene: TRBV6-5
abundance: .
CDR3aa: CASSYEGGYNEQFF
CDR3nt: TGTGCCAGCAGTTACGAAGGGGGTTACAATGAGCAGTTCTTC

j_gene: TRBJ2-3
d_gene: TRBD2
v_gene: TRBV5-1
abundance: .
CDR3aa: CASSGLSGISTDTQYF
CDR3nt: TGCGCCAGCAGCGGACTTAGCGGGATAAGCACAGATACGCAGTATTTT

j_gene: TRBJ2-3
d_gene: .
v_gene: TRBV13
abundance: .
CDR3aa: CASSLEGQGSDTQYF
CDR3nt: TGTGCCAGCAGCTTAGAGGGGCAGGGGTCGGATACGCAGTATTTT

j_gene: TRBJ2-6
d_gene: .
v_gene: TRBV27
abundance: .
CDR3aa: CASGITGSGANVLTF
CDR3nt: TGTGCCAGCGGGATCACAGGGTCTGGGGCCAACGTCCTGACTTTC

j_gene: TRBJ2-3
d_gene: TRBD2
v_gene: TRBV9
abundance: .
CDR3aa: CASRLAGTNPDTQYF
CDR3nt: TGTGCCAGCAGACTCGCCGGGACTAACCCAGATACGCAGTATTTT

j_gene: TRBJ2-2
d_gene: .
v_gene: TRBV28
abundance: .
CDR3aa: CASKVGLNTGELFF
CDR3nt: TGTGCCAGCAAGGTTGGGCTAAACACCGGGGAGCTGTTTTTT

j_gene: TRBJ1-3
d_gene: .
v_gene: TRBV29-1
abundance: .
CDR3aa: CSVRTDTGNTIYF
CDR3nt: TGCAGCGTTCGGACAGATACTGGAAACACCATATATTTT

j_gene: TRBJ2-7
d_gene: TRBD1
v_gene: TRBV28
abundance: .
CDR3aa: CASSLPGTGAYEQYF
CDR3nt: TGTGCCAGCAGTTTACCCGGGACAGGGGCCTACGAGCAGTACTTC

j_gene: TRBJ1-2
d_gene: TRBD1
v_gene: TRBV9
abundance: .
CDR3aa: CASSVGSGGRHTF
CDR3nt: TGTGCCAGCAGCGTAGGATCAGGGGGGCGCCACACCTTC

j_gene: TRBJ1-5
d_gene: .
v_gene: TRBV6-6
abundance: .
CDR3aa: CASRKQDRRYQPQHF
CDR3nt: TGTGCCAGCAGAAAGCAAGACAGGCGGTATCAGCCCCAGCATTTT

j_gene: TRBJ2-5
d_gene: .
v_gene: TRBV19
abundance: .
CDR3aa: CASRPSGEETQYF
CDR3nt: TGTGCCAGTAGACCGTCCGGAGAAGAGACCCAGTACTTC

j_gene: TRBJ1-2
d_gene: .
v_gene: TRBV19
abundance: .
CDR3aa: CASSIDLAEGPPDYGYTF
CDR3nt: TGTGCCAGTAGTATAGATCTAGCGGAGGGGCCTCCAGACTATGGCTACACCTTC

j_gene: TRBJ2-5
d_gene: .
v_gene: TRBV2
abundance: .
CDR3aa: CASSELRQVETQYF
CDR3nt: TGTGCCAGCAGTGAACTGCGACAGGTGGAGACCCAGTACTTC

j_gene: TRBJ2-7
d_gene: TRBD2
v_gene: TRBV7-9
abundance: .
CDR3aa: CASSFGPSGRYEQYF
CDR3nt: TGTGCCAGCAGCTTCGGGCCTAGCGGGAGGTACGAGCAGTACTTC

j_gene: TRBJ2-7
d_gene: .
v_gene: TRBV4-3
abundance: .
CDR3aa: CASSQDAGFTYEQYF
CDR3nt: TGCGCCAGCAGCCAAGATGCAGGGTTTACCTACGAGCAGTACTTC

j_gene: TRBJ2-1
d_gene: .
v_gene: TRBV7-2
abundance: .
CDR3aa: CASSSYAQPSYNEQFF
CDR3nt: TGTGCCAGCAGTTCCTATGCCCAACCCTCCTACAATGAGCAGTTCTTC

j_gene: TRBJ2-1
d_gene: TRBD2
v_gene: TRBV19
abundance: .
CDR3aa: CASSIGLAGYNEQFF
CDR3nt: TGTGCCAGTAGTATTGGACTAGCGGGGTACAATGAGCAGTTCTTC

j_gene: TRBJ2-5
d_gene: .
v_gene: TRBV7-2
abundance: .
CDR3aa: CASRPIARETQYF
CDR3nt: TGTGCCAGCAGGCCTATAGCGAGAGAGACCCAGTACTTC

j_gene: TRBJ2-2
d_gene: .
v_gene: TRBV6-4
abundance: .
CDR3aa: CASRSPITGELFF
CDR3nt: TGTGCCAGCAGGAGCCCTATCACCGGGGAGCTGTTTTTT

j_gene: TRBJ1-1
d_gene: TRBD1
v_gene: TRBV5-1
abundance: .
CDR3aa: CASSRTRQGPVGTEAFF
CDR3nt: TGCGCCAGCAGCCGGACTAGACAGGGGCCCGTAGGCACTGAAGCTTTCTTT

j_gene: TRBJ1-4
d_gene: TRBD1
v_gene: TRBV2
abundance: .
CDR3aa: CASSEFQTGTNEKLFF
CDR3nt: TGTGCCAGCAGCGAGTTTCAGACAGGGACTAATGAAAAACTGTTTTTT

j_gene: TRBJ2-7
d_gene: TRBD1
v_gene: TRBV7-2
abundance: .
CDR3aa: CASSVKGTGALEQYF
CDR3nt: TGTGCCAGCAGCGTTAAAGGGACAGGGGCTCTCGAGCAGTACTTC

j_gene: TRBJ1-2
d_gene: TRBD1
v_gene: TRBV6-1
abundance: .
CDR3aa: CASTRGLNGYTF
CDR3nt: TGTGCCAGCACCAGGGGGTTGAACGGCTACACCTTC

j_gene: TRBJ2-1
d_gene: .
v_gene: TRBV27
abundance: .
CDR3aa: CASSLSGDNEQFF
CDR3nt: TGTGCCAGCAGTTTATCCGGAGACAATGAGCAGTTCTTC

j_gene: TRBJ2-7
d_gene: TRBD2
v_gene: TRBV7-9
abundance: .
CDR3aa: CASSPRTSGMDEQYF
CDR3nt: TGTGCCAGCAGCCCAAGGACTAGCGGGATGGACGAGCAGTACTTC

j_gene: TRBJ1-3
d_gene: TRBD1
v_gene: TRBV7-2
abundance: .
CDR3aa: CASSLAGGARNTIYF
CDR3nt: TGTGCCAGCAGCTTAGCAGGGGGCGCAAGAAACACCATATATTTT

j_gene: TRBJ2-1
d_gene: TRBD2
v_gene: TRBV7-8
abundance: .
CDR3aa: CASSLALAGGDNEQFF
CDR3nt: TGTGCCAGCAGCTTAGCGCTAGCGGGAGGTGACAATGAGCAGTTCTTC

j_gene: TRBJ1-2
d_gene: TRBD1
v_gene: TRBV7-2
abundance: .
CDR3aa: CASSLFHRGHGYTF
CDR3nt: TGTGCCAGCAGCTTATTCCACAGGGGGCACGGCTACACCTTC

j_gene: TRBJ1-2
d_gene: .
v_gene: TRBV30
abundance: .
CDR3aa: CAWRTGNYGYTF
CDR3nt: TGTGCCTGGCGAACAGGGAACTATGGCTACACCTTC

j_gene: TRBJ1-2
d_gene: TRBD1
v_gene: TRBV6-5
abundance: .
CDR3aa: CASSYGQGVAYGYTF
CDR3nt: TGTGCCAGCAGTTATGGACAGGGGGTGGCCTATGGCTACACCTTC

j_gene: TRBJ2-5
d_gene: .
v_gene: TRBV19
abundance: .
CDR3aa: CASSLGRGGQETQYF
CDR3nt: TGTGCCAGTAGTTTAGGCAGGGGCGGCCAAGAGACCCAGTACTTC

j_gene: TRBJ2-1
d_gene: TRBD2
v_gene: TRBV30
abundance: .
CDR3aa: CAWSLTSGRLNEQFF
CDR3nt: TGTGCCTGGAGTTTGACTAGCGGGAGGTTAAATGAGCAGTTCTTC

j_gene: TRBJ2-3
d_gene: TRBD2
v_gene: TRBV7-6
abundance: .
CDR3aa: CASTVGLATDTQYF
CDR3nt: TGTGCCAGCACCGTGGGACTAGCAACAGATACGCAGTATTTT